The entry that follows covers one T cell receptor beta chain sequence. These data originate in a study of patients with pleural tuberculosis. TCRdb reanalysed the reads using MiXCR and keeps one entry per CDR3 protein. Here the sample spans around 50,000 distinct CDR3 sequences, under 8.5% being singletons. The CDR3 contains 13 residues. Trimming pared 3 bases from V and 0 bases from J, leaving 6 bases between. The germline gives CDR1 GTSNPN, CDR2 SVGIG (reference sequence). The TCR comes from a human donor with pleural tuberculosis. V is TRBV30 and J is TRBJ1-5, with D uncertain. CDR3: CAWSSHSNQPQHF. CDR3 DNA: TGTGCCTGGAGCTCGCATAGCAATCAGCCCCAGCATTTT.